The present T cell receptor (beta chain) was sequenced within a study of blood T cell repertoires in COVID-19. On the study more broadly: Samples taken during acute and convalescent COVID-19 were collected in the United States, Italy and Spain. Sources were T cells, B-cell-depleted T cells, or PBMCs; the material itself was cDNA or gDNA.

The J segment lost 2 bases and the V segment lost 3 bases, leaving 6 bases of the junction unmatched. Germline loops: CDR1 GTSNPN, CDR2 SVGIG (reference sequence). This CDR3 comprises 15 residues. Original analysis: It was from reference gene primer amplification that nucleated cell counts were estimated. Clones were read by immunoSEQ multiplex PCR, and TCRdb kept only the in-frame ones, dropping some. For V, J and clone size, that table is used; D and trimming come from the DNA. The sample carries some 96,000 clones, about 77% recorded once. The sequencing input was peripheral blood. This sequence originates from a woman in her 70s with acute or convalescent COVID-19. The chain links TRBV30 to TRBJ2-3, with 9 bases fitting TRBD1. The CDR3 DNA reads as TGTGCCTGGAGCCCCGGGACAGGGAACACAGATACGCAGTATTTT. This sequence encodes CAWSPGTGNTDTQYF.